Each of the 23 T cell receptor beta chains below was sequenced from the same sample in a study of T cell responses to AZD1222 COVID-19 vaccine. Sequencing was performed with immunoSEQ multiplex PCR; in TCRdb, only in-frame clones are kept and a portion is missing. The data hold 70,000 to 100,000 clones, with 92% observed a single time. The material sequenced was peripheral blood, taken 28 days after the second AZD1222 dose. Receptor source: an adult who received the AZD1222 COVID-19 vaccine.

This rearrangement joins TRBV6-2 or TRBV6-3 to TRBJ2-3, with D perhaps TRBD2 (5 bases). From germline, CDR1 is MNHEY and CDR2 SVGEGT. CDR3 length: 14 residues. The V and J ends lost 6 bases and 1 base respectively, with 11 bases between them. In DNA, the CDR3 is TGTGCCAGCAGCCGGGATCACCGCACAGATACGCAGTATTTT. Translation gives CASSRDHRTDTQYF.

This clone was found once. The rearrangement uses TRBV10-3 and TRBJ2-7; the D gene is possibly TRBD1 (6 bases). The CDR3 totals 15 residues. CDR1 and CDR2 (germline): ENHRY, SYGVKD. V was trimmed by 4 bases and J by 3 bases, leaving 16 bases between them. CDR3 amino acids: CAISGVRGAGYEQYF. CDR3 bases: TGTGCCATCAGTGGGGTCAGGGGAGCAGGCTACGAGCAGTACTTC.

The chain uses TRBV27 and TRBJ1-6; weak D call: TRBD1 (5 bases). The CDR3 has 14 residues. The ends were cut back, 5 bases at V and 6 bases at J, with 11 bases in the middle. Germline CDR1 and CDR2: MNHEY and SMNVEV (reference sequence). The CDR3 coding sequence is TGTGCCAGCAGTCTCGGGGCTCTTAATTCACCCCTCCACTTT. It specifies CASSLGALNSPLHF.

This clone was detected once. DNA of the CDR3: TGTGCCAGCTCCACCTCCCAGCGGCCTAGCACAGATACGCAGTATTTT. Translation: CASSTSQRPSTDTQYF. The V call is TRBV18, the J call TRBJ2-3; perhaps TRBD2 as D (5 bases). CDR3 size: 16 residues. Germline V lookup: CDR1 KGHSH, CDR2 LQKENI. With 6 bases removed from V and 0 bases from J, the gap between germline ends came to 16 bases.

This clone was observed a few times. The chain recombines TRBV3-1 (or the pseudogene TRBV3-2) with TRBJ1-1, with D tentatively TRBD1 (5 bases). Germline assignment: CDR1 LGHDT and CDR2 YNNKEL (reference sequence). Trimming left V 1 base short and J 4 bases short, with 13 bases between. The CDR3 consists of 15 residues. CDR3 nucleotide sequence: TGTGCCAGCAGCCAAGGGGTTTCAGGGTCCACTGAAGCTTTCTTT. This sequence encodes CASSQGVSGSTEAFF.

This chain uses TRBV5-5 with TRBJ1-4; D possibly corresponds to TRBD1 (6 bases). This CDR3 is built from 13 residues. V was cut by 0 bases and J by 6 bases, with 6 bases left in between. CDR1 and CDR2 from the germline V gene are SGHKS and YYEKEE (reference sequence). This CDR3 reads CASSLAGDEKLFF. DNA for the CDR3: TGTGCCAGCAGCTTGGCAGGGGATGAAAAACTGTTTTTT.

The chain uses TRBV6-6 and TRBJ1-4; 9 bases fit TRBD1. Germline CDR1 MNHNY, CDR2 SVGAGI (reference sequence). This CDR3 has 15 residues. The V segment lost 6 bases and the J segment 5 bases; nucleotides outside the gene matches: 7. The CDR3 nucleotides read TGTGCCAGCAGCCGGCGGGGACAGGGCAATGAAAAACTGTTTTTT. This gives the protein CASSRRGQGNEKLFF.

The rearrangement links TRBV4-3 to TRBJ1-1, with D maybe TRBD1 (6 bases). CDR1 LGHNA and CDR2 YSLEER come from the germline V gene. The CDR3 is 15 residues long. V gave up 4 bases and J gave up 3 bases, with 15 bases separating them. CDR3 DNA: TGCGCCAGCAGCCGGGAACGTACAGGGTACACTGAAGCTTTCTTT. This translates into CASSRERTGYTEAFF.

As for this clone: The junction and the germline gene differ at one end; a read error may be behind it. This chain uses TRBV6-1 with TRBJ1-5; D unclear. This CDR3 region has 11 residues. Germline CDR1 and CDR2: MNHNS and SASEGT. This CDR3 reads CASSEYHPQHF. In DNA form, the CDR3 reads TGTGCCAGCAGTGAATATCACCCCCAGCATTTT.

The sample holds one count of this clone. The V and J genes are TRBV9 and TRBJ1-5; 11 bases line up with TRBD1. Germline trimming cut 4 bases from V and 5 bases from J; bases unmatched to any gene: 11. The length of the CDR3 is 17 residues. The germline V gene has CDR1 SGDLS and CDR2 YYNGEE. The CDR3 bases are TGTGCCAGCAGCTCCAGGGACAGGGGGTTAGTCGATCAGCCCCAGCATTTT. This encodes CASSSRDRGLVDQPQHF.

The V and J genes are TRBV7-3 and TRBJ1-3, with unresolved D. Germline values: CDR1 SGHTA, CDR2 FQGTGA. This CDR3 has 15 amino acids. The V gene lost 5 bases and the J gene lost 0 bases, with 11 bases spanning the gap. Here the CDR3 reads CASSRAGSSGNTIYF. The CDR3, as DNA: TGTGCCAGCAGCCGGGCCGGGAGCTCTGGAAACACCATATATTTT.

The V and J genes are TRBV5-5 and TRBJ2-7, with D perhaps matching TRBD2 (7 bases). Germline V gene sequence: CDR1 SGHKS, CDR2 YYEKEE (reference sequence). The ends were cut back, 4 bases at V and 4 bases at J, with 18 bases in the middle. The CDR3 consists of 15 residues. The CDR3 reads CASSPTWGGQYEQYF. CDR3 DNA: TGTGCCAGCAGCCCCACGTGGGGGGGGCAGTACGAGCAGTACTTC.

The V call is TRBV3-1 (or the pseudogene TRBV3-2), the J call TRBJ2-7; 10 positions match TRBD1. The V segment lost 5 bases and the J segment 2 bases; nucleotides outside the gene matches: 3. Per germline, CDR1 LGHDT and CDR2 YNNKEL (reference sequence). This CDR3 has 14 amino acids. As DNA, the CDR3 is TGTGCCAGCAGCGGTGGGACAGGGGCCTACGAGCAGTACTTC. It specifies CASSGGTGAYEQYF.

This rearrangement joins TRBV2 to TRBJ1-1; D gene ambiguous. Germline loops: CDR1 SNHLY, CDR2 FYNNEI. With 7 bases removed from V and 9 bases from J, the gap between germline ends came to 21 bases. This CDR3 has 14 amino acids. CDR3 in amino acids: CASTAIAGGLKAFF. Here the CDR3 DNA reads TGTGCCAGCACCGCAATAGCAGGTGGGCTCAAAGCTTTCTTT.

In nucleotides, the CDR3 is TGTGCCAGCAGCGGACGGAACACTGAAGCTTTCTTT. Encoded protein: CASSGRNTEAFF. The rearrangement uses TRBV9 and TRBJ1-1; D ambiguous. V was pared by 3 bases and J by 1 base, with 4 bases between. Per germline, CDR1 SGDLS and CDR2 YYNGEE. This CDR3 is built from 12 residues.

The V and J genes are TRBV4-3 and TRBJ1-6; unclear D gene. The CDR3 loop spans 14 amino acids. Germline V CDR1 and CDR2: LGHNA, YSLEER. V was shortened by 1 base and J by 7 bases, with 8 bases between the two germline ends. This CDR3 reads CASSQGGKNSPLHF. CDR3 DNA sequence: TGCGCCAGCAGCCAAGGCGGTAAAAATTCACCCCTCCACTTT.

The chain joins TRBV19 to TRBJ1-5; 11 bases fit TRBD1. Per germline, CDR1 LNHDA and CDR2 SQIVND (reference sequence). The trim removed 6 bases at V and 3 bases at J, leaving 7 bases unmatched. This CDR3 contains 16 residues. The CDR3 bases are TGTGCCAGTAGGCCCGGGACAGGGGGTTACAATCAGCCCCAGCATTTT. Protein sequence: CASRPGTGGYNQPQHF. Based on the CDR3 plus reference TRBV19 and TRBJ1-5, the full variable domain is DGGITQSPKYLFRKEGQNVTLSCEQNLNHDAMYWYRQDPGQGLRLIYYSQIVNDFQKGDIAEGYSVSREKKESFPLTVTSAQKNPTAFYLCASRPGTGGYNQPQHFGDGTRLSIL.

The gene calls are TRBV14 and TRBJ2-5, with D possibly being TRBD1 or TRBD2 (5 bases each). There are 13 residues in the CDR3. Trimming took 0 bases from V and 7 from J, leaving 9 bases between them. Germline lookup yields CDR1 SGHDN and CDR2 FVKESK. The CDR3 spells CASSQDRGGTQYF. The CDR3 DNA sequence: TGTGCCAGCAGCCAAGATCGGGGCGGGACCCAGTACTTC.

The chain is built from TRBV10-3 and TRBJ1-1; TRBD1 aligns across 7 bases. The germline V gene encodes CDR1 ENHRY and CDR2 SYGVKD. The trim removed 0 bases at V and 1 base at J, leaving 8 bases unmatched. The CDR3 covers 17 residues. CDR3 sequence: CAISESVRGRKNTEAFF. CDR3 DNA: TGTGCCATCAGTGAGTCGGTTAGGGGGCGAAAGAACACTGAAGCTTTCTTT.

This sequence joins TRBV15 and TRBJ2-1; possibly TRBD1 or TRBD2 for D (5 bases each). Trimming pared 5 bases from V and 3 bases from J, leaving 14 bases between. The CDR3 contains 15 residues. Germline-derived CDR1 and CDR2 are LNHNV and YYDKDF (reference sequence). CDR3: CATSARDQFYNEQFF. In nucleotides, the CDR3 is TGTGCCACCAGCGCCCGGGACCAGTTCTACAATGAGCAGTTCTTC.

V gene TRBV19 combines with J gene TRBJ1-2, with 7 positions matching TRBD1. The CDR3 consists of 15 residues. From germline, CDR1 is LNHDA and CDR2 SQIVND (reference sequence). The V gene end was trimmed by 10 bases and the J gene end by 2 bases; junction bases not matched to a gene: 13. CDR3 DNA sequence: TGTGCCACCTACGCACCGGGACAGATCAACTATGGCTACACCTTC. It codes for CATYAPGQINYGYTF.

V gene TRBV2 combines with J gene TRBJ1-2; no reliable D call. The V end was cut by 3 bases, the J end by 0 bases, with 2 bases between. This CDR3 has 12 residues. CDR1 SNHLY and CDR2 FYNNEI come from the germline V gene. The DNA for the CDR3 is TGTGCCAGCAGTGATGCTAACTATGGCTACACCTTC. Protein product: CASSDANYGYTF.

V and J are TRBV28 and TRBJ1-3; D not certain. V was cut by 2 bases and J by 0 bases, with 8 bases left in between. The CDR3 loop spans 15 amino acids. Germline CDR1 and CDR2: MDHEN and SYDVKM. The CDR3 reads CASSLGLGSGNTIYF. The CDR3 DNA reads TGTGCCAGCAGTTTAGGTCTGGGCTCTGGAAACACCATATATTTT.